The 10 T cell receptor beta chains listed next were all sequenced from one sample in a study of T cell responses to AZD1222 COVID-19 vaccine. Generated by immunoSEQ multiplex PCR, the TCRdb table keeps only in-frame clones and is missing some. This sample has about 92,000 clones, with roughly nine tenths found just once. Sequences were derived from peripheral blood, sampled on day 0 of AZD1222 vaccination. All receptors come from an adult in good health.

The chain recombines TRBV7-9 with TRBJ1-5; 9 positions agree with TRBD1. The J segment lost 7 bases and the V segment lost 10 bases, leaving 14 bases of the junction unmatched. This CDR3 is 15 amino acids long. Germline V gene lookup returns CDR1 SEHNR and CDR2 FQNEAQ (reference sequence). The CDR3 region is CAIAQGTGPAQPQHF. CDR3 DNA: TGTGCCATCGCGCAAGGGACAGGGCCCGCGCAGCCCCAGCATTTT.

The chain links TRBV12-3 or TRBV12-4 to TRBJ2-7; D unclear. V lost 5 bases, J lost 2 bases, and 10 bases lay in between. There are 13 residues in the CDR3. Written as DNA, the CDR3 is TGTGCCAGCAGTGAAGACACAGCCTACGAGCAGTACTTC. It translates to CASSEDTAYEQYF.

The chain has TRBV11-3 and TRBJ2-3, with 8 bases that match TRBD2. This CDR3 comprises 16 residues. After removal of 5 bases from V and 5 bases from J, the junction contained 12 bases not matched to a gene. The germline CDR1 and CDR2 sequences are SGHNT and YENEEA. DNA of the CDR3: TGTGCCAGCAGCCTTCGGGGGGGACTAGTTATAGATACGCAGTATTTT. It specifies CASSLRGGLVIDTQYF. The variable domain in full, with the rest retrieved from reference TRBV11-3 and TRBJ2-3, is EAGVVQSPRYKIIEKKQPVAFWCNPISGHNTLYWYLQNLGQGPELLIRYENEEAVDDSQLPKDRFSAERLKGVDSTLKIQPAELGDSAVYLCASSLRGGLVIDTQYFGPGTRLTVL.

V and J are TRBV10-3 and TRBJ2-2; the match to TRBD1 covers 7 bases. V lost 2 bases to trimming and J lost 3 bases; unmatched junction nucleotides: 3. This CDR3 region has 15 residues. Germline CDR1 ENHRY, CDR2 SYGVKD. The CDR3 sequence is CAISENDRDTGELFF. The CDR3 DNA reads TGTGCCATCAGTGAGAACGACAGGGACACCGGGGAGCTGTTTTTT.

The rearrangement links TRBV18 to TRBJ2-5; D not resolved. The CDR3 sequence is 11 residues long. Germline V gives CDR1 KGHSH, CDR2 LQKENI. The germline V and J ends were trimmed by 5 bases and 1 base, with 2 bases remaining between them. The CDR3 sequence is CASSIQETQYF. The CDR3 DNA reads as TGTGCCAGCTCAATCCAAGAGACCCAGTACTTC.

V and J are TRBV7-8 and TRBJ1-3; D not certain. This CDR3 is 14 amino acids long. Trimming took off 3 bases at V and 4 bases at J, with 10 bases between the two ends. CDR1 SGHVS and CDR2 FQNEAQ come from the germline V gene. In DNA, the CDR3 is TGTGCCAGCAGCTTGAGGCAGGCCGGAAACACCATATATTTT. Residues: CASSLRQAGNTIYF.

The rearrangement links TRBV4-3 to TRBJ2-3; D uncertain. The germline V gene encodes CDR1 LGHNA and CDR2 YSLEER. V gave up 0 bases and J gave up 3 bases, with 7 bases separating them. This CDR3 comprises 14 residues. The CDR3 DNA follows: TGCGCCAGCAGCCAAGATGCCAGAACAGATACGCAGTATTTT. Translation gives CASSQDARTDTQYF.

The chain joins TRBV6-5 to TRBJ1-5, with 9 bases that match TRBD1. V was clipped by 6 bases and J by 4 bases; unmatched bases: 4. Germline CDR1 is MNHEY and CDR2 is SVGAGI. The CDR3 runs 14 residues. The DNA of the CDR3 is TGTGCCAGCAGACAGGGGGCTGGGAATCAGCCCCAGCATTTT. Translated, it gives CASRQGAGNQPQHF.

The gene calls are TRBV11-1 and TRBJ2-7; 7 bases match TRBD1. CDR3 length equals 16 residues. Germline loops: CDR1 SGHAT, CDR2 FQDESV (reference sequence). J was trimmed by 2 bases and V by 2 bases; bases with no gene match: 9. CDR3 in amino acids: CASSLNRHGQAYEQYF. CDR3 coding DNA: TGTGCCAGCAGCTTAAATCGGCACGGACAGGCCTACGAGCAGTACTTC.

CDR3 in amino acids: CASSPPGLASNEQFF. Written as DNA, the CDR3 is TGTGCCAGCAGCCCACCAGGCCTAGCTTCCAATGAGCAGTTCTTC. This rearrangement joins TRBV11-2 to TRBJ2-1, with D possibly being TRBD2 (5 bases). V shed 5 bases and J shed 6 bases, with 17 bases lying between them. The length of the CDR3 is 15 residues. Germline-derived CDR1 and CDR2 are SGHAT and FQNNGV.